One sample yielded the 12 T cell receptor beta chains listed below, sequenced in a study of beta chain features in type 1 diabetes. The authors reverse transcribed all of the isolated RNA, so sequencing captured expressed TCRB transcripts. Data came from immunoSEQ multiplex PCR; TCRdb stores just in-frame clones and leaves some out. The data show under 900,000 clones, with roughly 16% seen just once and around 0.02% held by the top ten. Sequenced sample: naive CD4+ T cells from blood. The receptors come from a woman in her late teens or twenties in good health.

This clone was counted a few times. The V and J genes are TRBV10-3 and TRBJ2-1; 14 nucleotides agree with TRBD2. The length of the CDR3 is 14 residues. V lost 6 bases and J lost 5; bases outside the gene matches: 0. Germline V gives CDR1 ENHRY, CDR2 SYGVKD. Here the CDR3 DNA reads TGTGCCATCAGGGGACTAGCGGGGGACAATGAGCAGTTCTTC. Its protein product is CAIRGLAGDNEQFF.

A few counts support this clone. J is TRBJ1-2 and V is TRBV10-3; TRBD1 aligns across 10 bases. CDR3 size: 14 residues. Germline CDR1 reads ENHRY; CDR2 reads SYGVKD. V dropped 7 bases and J dropped 4; count of bases not matched to a gene: 6. This CDR3 is CAITPGQGLYGYTF. DNA of the CDR3: TGTGCCATCACCCCGGGACAGGGGCTCTATGGCTACACCTTC.

J is TRBJ2-5 and V is TRBV6-6; D tentatively reads TRBD1 or TRBD2 (5 bases each). The tail of the sequence fits TRBJ2-7 better, so the J call may be wrong. The length of the CDR3 is 14 residues. Per the germline V gene, CDR1 is MNHNY and CDR2 is SVGAGI (reference sequence). CDR3 region: CASSQGWGSYEQYF. CDR3 bases: TGTGCCAGCAGCCAAGGATGGGGGAGCTACGAGCAGTACTTC.

The rearrangement joins TRBV5-6 to TRBJ1-2, with 8 bases fitting TRBD1. The CDR3 has 16 residues. The V gene end was trimmed by 4 bases and the J gene end by 11 bases; junction bases not matched to a gene: 19. Germline lookup yields CDR1 SGHDT and CDR2 YYEEEE. The CDR3 region has the DNA TGTGCCAGCAGCCGCGGGGCCCGGGGACAGGCAAGGCTTTACACCTTC. It codes for CASSRGARGQARLYTF. The full variable domain, its missing parts supplied by reference TRBV5-6 and TRBJ1-2, is DAGVTQSPTHLIKTRGQQVTLRCSPKSGHDTVSWYQQALGQGPQFIFQYYEEEERQRGNFPDRFSGHQFPNYSSELNVNALLLGDSALYLCASSRGARGQARLYTFGSGTRLTVV.

This rearrangement joins TRBV5-4 to TRBJ2-4, with 9 bases that match TRBD1. The CDR3 has 17 amino acids. V lost 1 base, J lost 3 bases, and 8 bases stayed unmatched. Germline values: CDR1 SGHNT, CDR2 YYREEE (reference sequence). The CDR3 is CASSLYPGQGGKNIQYF. DNA for the CDR3: TGTGCCAGCAGCTTGTATCCGGGACAGGGAGGCAAAAACATTCAGTACTTC. The full variable domain, rest sourced from reference TRBV5-4 and TRBJ2-4, is ETGVTQSPTHLIKTRGQQVTLRCSSQSGHNTVSWYQQALGQGPQFIFQYYREEENGRGNFPPRFSGLQFPNYSSELNVNALELDDSALYLCASSLYPGQGGKNIQYFGAGTRLSVL.

With respect to this clone: A junction end diverges from the germline sequence, so it may reflect a read error. The chain recombines TRBV19 with TRBJ2-1; the D gene is possibly TRBD1 (5 bases). This CDR3 comprises 16 residues. Germline CDR1 reads LNHDA; CDR2 reads SQIVND (reference sequence). This chain's CDR3 is CASSIDRLTDSNKQFF. CDR3 in DNA: TGTGCCAGTAGTATAGATCGACTGACAGACTCCAATAAGCAGTTCTTC. The full variable domain, its missing parts supplied by reference TRBV19 and TRBJ2-1, is DGGITQSPKYLFRKEGQNVTLSCEQNLNHDAMYWYRQDPGQGLRLIYYSQIVNDFQKGDIAEGYSVSREKKESFPLTVTSAQKNPTAFYLCASSIDRLTDSNKQFFGPGTRLTVL.

This clone was picked up a small number of times. This chain joins TRBV28 and TRBJ2-3; 9 positions agree with TRBD2. After removal of 7 bases from V and 2 bases from J, the junction contained 1 base not matched to a gene. The CDR3 extends over 13 amino acids. Germline V gives CDR1 MDHEN, CDR2 SYDVKM. In DNA form, the CDR3 reads TGTGCCAGCACTAGCGGGATCACAGATACGCAGTATTTT. It codes for CASTSGITDTQYF.

The chain combines TRBV5-1 with TRBJ2-7; the D is unclear. This CDR3 comprises 15 residues. Germline loops: CDR1 SGHRS, CDR2 YFSETQ. With 0 bases removed from V and 1 base from J, the gap between germline ends came to 11 bases. For the CDR3, the DNA is TGCGCCAGCAGCTTGGGGCAGGTAATTTCCTACGAGCAGTACTTC. Amino acids: CASSLGQVISYEQYF.

The rearrangement links TRBV28 to TRBJ2-1, with 7 bases identical to TRBD2. Germline CDR1 is MDHEN and CDR2 is SYDVKM. V shed 1 base, J shed 6 bases, and the junction held 3 bases outside the gene matches. This CDR3 contains 14 residues. The CDR3 here is CASSLSGGSNEQFF. The DNA of the CDR3 is TGTGCCAGCAGTTTATCTGGCGGGAGCAATGAGCAGTTCTTC.

The gene calls are TRBV5-4 and TRBJ1-2; a possible D gene is TRBD1 (6 bases). Germline V gene data show CDR1 as SGHNT and CDR2 as YYREEE (reference sequence). The CDR3 runs to 14 residues. Trimming left V 4 bases short and J 8 bases short, with 18 bases between. The DNA for the CDR3 is TGTGCCAGCAGCGAAGGGGCGGGGGCGAGGGGCTACACCTTC. Protein: CASSEGAGARGYTF.

There are a few counts of this clone. The rearrangement joins TRBV11-1 to TRBJ2-1, with 11 positions matching TRBD2. The V and J ends lost 8 bases and 9 bases, in that order; junction bases with no gene match: 15. The germline CDR1 and CDR2 sequences are SGHAT and FQDESV (reference sequence). The CDR3 consists of 16 residues. DNA for the CDR3: TGTGCCAGCGGAAAAAGGGAGACTAGCGGGATGGGTGAGCAGTTCTTC. Protein sequence: CASGKRETSGMGEQFF.

The chain employs TRBV5-1 and TRBJ2-1, with 9 bases matching TRBD2. V trimming: 2 bases; J trimming: 9 bases; junction bases outside the gene matches: 9. Germline V gene lookup returns CDR1 SGHRS and CDR2 YFSETQ. This CDR3 contains 15 residues. This CDR3 is CASSFSLAGAGEQFF. CDR3 coding DNA: TGCGCCAGCAGCTTTTCGTTAGCGGGAGCAGGTGAGCAGTTCTTC.